This T cell receptor beta chain is from a study of shared clonotypes between healthy human individuals (dated by TCRdb to about 2020). Some background on the complete study: Two women and a few men aged 18 to 49 years were included in the cohort. Per donor, three plates each were used for CD4 naive and CD4 memory, two for CD8 naive, and one for CD8 memory. The study deeply sequenced blood TCR repertoires of five healthy adults to estimate repertoire size and the extent of clonotype sharing between individuals. To increase sequencing depth and limit assay-specific biases, TCR repertoire library preparation and sequencing were carried out by different laboratories using diverse techniques. Each donor's leukapheresis produced roughly between roughly 0.94 and 9.5 billion PBMCs. What the research found in general, with its limitations: Because the study included only a small number of donors, the genetic and exposure-history diversity represented was limited. Based on pairwise subsampling, the degree of clonotype sharing among donors was expected to be affected by sequencing depth. Sampling was restricted to blood, and TCR repertoires in tissue are likely to differ from TCR repertoires in blood. Rarefaction of sorted-subset datasets indicated incomplete sequencing despite the large sequencing depth. Larger estimated clonotype richness was generally found for naive subsets than for memory subsets. Sharing across several donors was observed for around 5% of naive CD4, 3% to 3.5% of naive CD8, about 2.3% of memory CD4, and roughly 0.4% of memory CD8 clonotypes. Clonotypes shared by all four sorted-subset donors showed higher generation probabilities than non-shared clonotypes.

The donors were healthy, HIV-negative adults with no recently reported acute infections or vaccinations. Every donor was a Caucasian adult residing in Nashville, Tennessee, USA. CD4+ T cells were enriched by magnetic negative selection; naive cells were then positively selected on CD45RA, and the negative fraction formed the memory subset. Blood was obtained by leukapheresis, after which PBMCs were separated by Ficoll-Histopaque density gradient centrifugation and cryopreserved in liquid nitrogen vapor phase. Analytical flow cytometry was used to check the purity and quantity of every magnetically sorted T cell population. Each sorted fraction had its genomic DNA isolated and then quantified by UV absorbance on a Nanodrop 2000c. The germline V gene (reference sequence) sets CDR1 to MNHEY and CDR2 to SMNVEV. V is pared back by 3 bases and J by 4 bases, with 9 bases lying between the germline termini. From its cysteine to its phenylalanine, the CDR3 spans 13 amino acids. Only the CDR3 portion is preserved as DNA: 39 bases, with reading frame beginning at the first base.

TCR CDR3 regions were amplified from genomic DNA by multiplex PCR using the deep immunoSEQ assay. For each cell subset, the extracted genomic DNA was distributed evenly across all wells of several immunoSEQ 96-well plates, and each plate served as one replicate. For sorted subsets, each replicate PCR was loaded with about 0.2 ug genomic DNA, equivalent to 32,000 or so T cell genomes. Purified libraries were measured with a Qubit 3.0 fluorometer, size-checked on a Bioanalyzer 2100, and measured again with the KAPA Library Quantification kit. Each immunoSEQ 96-well plate was sequenced on its own single-read 150-cycle Illumina NextSeq 550 flow cell. The source study handled its data this way. Because the immunoSEQ output held only junctional sequences and lacked quality scores, the filtering could not match the filtering applied to full-length reads. Sequences were annotated with PyIR, a Python wrapper for IgBLAST v1.9, using IMGT germline references to assign V/J genes and CDR3. Reads were removed for weak V/J assignments (E-value above 1e-6), missing CDR3, stop codons, out-of-frame junctions, or ambiguous translated residues. V3J clonotypes were defined by identical inferred V gene, J gene, and CDR3 amino acid sequence. Percentage overlap between repertoires was calculated by dividing the number of shared unique clonotypes by the size of the smaller repertoire. Three approaches were used to assess repertoire richness: RTK rarefaction, the Chao1 estimator, and Recon v2.1 estimates of unobserved clonotypes. Generation probabilities were computed with OLGA for all TCRbeta clonotypes obtained by the gDNA method from several donors. TCRdb carries this immuneACCESS record with in-frame sequences only. Its versions omit some clonotypes, under half of them owing to an unresolved V gene in the studies checked, with the rest unexplained. V and J calls and clone size are copied from that table; D and trimming were computed from the DNA. This sample comprises some 2,400,000 clones, approximately 94% of them detected only once. The ten largest clonotypes hold 0.1% to 0.15% of the sample.

This clone was picked up one time. Its binding antigen is unknown. The sample holds no much larger clone one base away, and base qualities are not on file. Sequencing input: naive CD4+ T cells sorted from blood. The cell subset or site label here, explained by the study, means: CD45RA+ positively selected. The sequence was collected from a young man in good health. The sequence joins TRBV27 to TRBJ1-1; the best D guess is TRBD1, with 6 bases matching. The CDR3 here reads CASSFQGGTEAFF. The bases read TGTGCCAGCAGTTTTCAAGGGGGCACTGAAGCTTTCTTT.